The present T cell receptor (beta chain) was sequenced within a study of T cells in Graves' hyperthyroidism and ophthalmopathy. The V segment lost 6 bases and the J segment 5 bases; nucleotides outside the gene matches: 13. The CDR3 sequence is 16 residues long. Germline assignment: CDR1 SGHVS and CDR2 FQNEAQ. RNA transcripts provided the source from which TCR beta CDR3 regions were amplified. Initially, a first-round RT-PCR of the TCR CDR3 employed the HTBI primer set. One entry per CDR3 protein results from TCRdb running MiXCR on the multiplex PCR reads. There are approximately 520,000 distinct CDR3 sequences in the sample; around a quarter occur only once, and 10% to 12% lies in the top ten.

Sequenced material: blood. This sequence was found in a woman in her thirties with Graves' ophthalmopathy. J is TRBJ2-5 and V is TRBV7-8, with TRBD2 matching over 9 bases. CDR3 region: CASRYTLTSGYETQYF. DNA for the CDR3: TGTGCCAGCAGATATACATTGACTAGCGGATATGAGACCCAGTACTTC.